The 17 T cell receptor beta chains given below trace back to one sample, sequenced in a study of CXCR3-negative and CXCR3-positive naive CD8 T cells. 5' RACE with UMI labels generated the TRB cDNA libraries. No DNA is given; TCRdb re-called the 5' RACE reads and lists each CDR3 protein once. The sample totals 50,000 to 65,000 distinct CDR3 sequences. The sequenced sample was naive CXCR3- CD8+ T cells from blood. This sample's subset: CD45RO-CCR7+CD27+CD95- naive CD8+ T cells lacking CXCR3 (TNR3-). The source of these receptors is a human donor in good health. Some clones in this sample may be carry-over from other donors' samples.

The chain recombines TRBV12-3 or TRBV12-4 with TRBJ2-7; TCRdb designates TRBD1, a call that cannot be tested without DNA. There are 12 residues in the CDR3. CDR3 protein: CASSPTVYEQYF.

CDR3 sequence reads: CASSLSSQGRHEQYF. This sequence joins TRBV13 and TRBJ2-7; TCRdb outputs TRBD1, but without DNA this stays unchecked. The CDR3 covers 15 residues. Looked up from germline, CDR1 is PRHDT and CDR2 is FYEKMQ (reference sequence).

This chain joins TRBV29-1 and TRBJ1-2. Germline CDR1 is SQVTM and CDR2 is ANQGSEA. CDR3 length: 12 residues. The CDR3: CSVAGSDLGYAF. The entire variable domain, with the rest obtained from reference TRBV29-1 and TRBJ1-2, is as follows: SAVISQKPSRDICQRGTSLTIQCQVDSQVTMMFWYRQQPGQSLTLIATANQGSEATYESGFVIDKFPISRPNLTFSTLTVSNMSPEDSSIYLCSVAGSDLGYAFGSGTRLTVV.

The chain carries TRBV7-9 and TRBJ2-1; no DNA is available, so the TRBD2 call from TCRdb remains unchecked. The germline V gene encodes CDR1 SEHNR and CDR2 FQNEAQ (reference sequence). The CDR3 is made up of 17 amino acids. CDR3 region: CASSSRLAGGPGGEQFF.

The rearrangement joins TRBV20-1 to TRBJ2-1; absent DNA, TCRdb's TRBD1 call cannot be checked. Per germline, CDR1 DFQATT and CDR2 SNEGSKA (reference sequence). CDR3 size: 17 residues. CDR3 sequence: CSAKAPGTGGAYNEQFF.

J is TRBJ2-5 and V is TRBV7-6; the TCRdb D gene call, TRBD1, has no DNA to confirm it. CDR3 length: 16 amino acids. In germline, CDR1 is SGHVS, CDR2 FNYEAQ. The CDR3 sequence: CASSLDVGQAIKTQYF.

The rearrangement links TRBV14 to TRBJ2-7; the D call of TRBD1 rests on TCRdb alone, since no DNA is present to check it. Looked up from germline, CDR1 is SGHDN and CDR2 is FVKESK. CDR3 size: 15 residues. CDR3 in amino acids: CASSQVAGQAYEQYF.

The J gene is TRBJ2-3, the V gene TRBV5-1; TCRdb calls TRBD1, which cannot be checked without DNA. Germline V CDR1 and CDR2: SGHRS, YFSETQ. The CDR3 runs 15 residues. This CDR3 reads CASSLGQGGADTQYF.

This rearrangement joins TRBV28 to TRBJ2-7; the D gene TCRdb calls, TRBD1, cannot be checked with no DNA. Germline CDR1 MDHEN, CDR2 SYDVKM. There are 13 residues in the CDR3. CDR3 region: CASSLYRRDEQYF.

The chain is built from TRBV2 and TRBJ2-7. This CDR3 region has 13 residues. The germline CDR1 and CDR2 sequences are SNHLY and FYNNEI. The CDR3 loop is CASSESSSYEQYF. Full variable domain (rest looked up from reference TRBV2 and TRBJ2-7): EPEVTQTPSHQVTQMGQEVILRCVPISNHLYFYWYRQILGQKVEFLVSFYNNEISEKSEIFDDQFSVERPDGSNFTLKIRSTKLEDSAMYFCASSESSSYEQYFGPGTRLTVT.

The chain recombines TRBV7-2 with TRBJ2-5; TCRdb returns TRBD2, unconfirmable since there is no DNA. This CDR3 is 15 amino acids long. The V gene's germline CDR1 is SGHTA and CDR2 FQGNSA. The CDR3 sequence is CASCSGGGFTETQYF.

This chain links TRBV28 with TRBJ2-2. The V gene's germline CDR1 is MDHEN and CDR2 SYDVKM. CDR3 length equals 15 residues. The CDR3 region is CASSLLPGNTGELFF.

CDR3 region: CASSIQNTEAFF. The rearrangement uses TRBV19 and TRBJ1-1. Germline V gives CDR1 LNHDA, CDR2 SQIVND (reference sequence). CDR3 length: 12 amino acids.

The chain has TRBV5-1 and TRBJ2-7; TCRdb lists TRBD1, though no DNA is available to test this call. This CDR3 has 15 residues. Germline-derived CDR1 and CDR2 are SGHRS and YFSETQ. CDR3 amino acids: CASSLTGVYSYEQYF.

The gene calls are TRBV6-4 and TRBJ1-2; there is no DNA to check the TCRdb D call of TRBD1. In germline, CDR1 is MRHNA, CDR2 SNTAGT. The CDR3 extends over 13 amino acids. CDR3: CASSSTETGGYTF.

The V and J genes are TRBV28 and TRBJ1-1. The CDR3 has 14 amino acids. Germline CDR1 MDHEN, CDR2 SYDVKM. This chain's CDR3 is CASSLEGFSTEAFF.

The CDR3 sequence: CSVSGIYNEQFF. This chain links TRBV29-1 with TRBJ2-1; TCRdb calls TRBD2, which cannot be checked without DNA. The germline V gene encodes CDR1 SQVTM and CDR2 ANQGSEA. This CDR3 region has 12 residues.